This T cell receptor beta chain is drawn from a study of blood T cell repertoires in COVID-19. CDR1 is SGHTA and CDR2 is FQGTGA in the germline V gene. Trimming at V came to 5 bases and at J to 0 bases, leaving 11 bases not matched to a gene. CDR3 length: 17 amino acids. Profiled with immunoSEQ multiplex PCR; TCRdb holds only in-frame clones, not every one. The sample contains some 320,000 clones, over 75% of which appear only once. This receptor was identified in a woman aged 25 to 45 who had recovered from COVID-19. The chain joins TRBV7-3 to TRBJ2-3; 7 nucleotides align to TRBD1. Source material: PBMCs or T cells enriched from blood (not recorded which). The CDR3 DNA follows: TGTGCCAGCAGCCGGAATACTAGGGGGCCAAGCACAGATACGCAGTATTTT. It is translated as CASSRNTRGPSTDTQYF.